This T cell receptor (beta chain) is from a study of blood T cell repertoires in COVID-19. Background on the study: PBMCs, B-cell-depleted T cells, or T cells provided the cDNA or gDNA that made up the material.

This clone came up a few times. Original data processing: By means of reference gene primer amplification, nucleated cell counts were estimated. The repertoire was sequenced with immunoSEQ multiplex PCR; TCRdb's copy has only in-frame clones and lacks some. V, J and clone size reflect that table, while D and trimming were determined from the DNA. The data contain about 310,000 clones, around 87% of them seen just once; the ten biggest clones take up 1%. There are 17 residues in the CDR3. The V and J ends lost 1 base and 3 bases respectively, with 16 bases between them. Germline V gene lookup returns CDR1 LGHDT and CDR2 YNNKEL (reference sequence).

The source of this sequence is a man aged 50 to 59 with active or convalescent COVID-19. Sequenced input: peripheral blood. The V call is TRBV3-1 (or the pseudogene TRBV3-2), the J call TRBJ1-5; D might be TRBD1 (5 bases). The CDR3 DNA is TGTGCCAGCAGCCAAGGAGGGTGGTGGGGGGACAATCAGCCCCAGCATTTT. Translating gives CASSQGGWWGDNQPQHF.